This T cell receptor beta chain was identified during a study of blood T cell repertoires in COVID-19. The wider study: Acute-phase and convalescent COVID-19 samples originated in the United States, Italy and Spain.

Followed over time, Seattle patients had been enrolled while infection was active. The CDR3 covers 15 residues. In germline, CDR1 is MNHEY, CDR2 SVGAGI. V lost 4 bases, J lost 2 bases, and 8 bases stayed unmatched. In the authors' methods: Amplified reference gene primers provided the basis for estimating nucleated cell counts. The repertoire was sequenced with immunoSEQ multiplex PCR; TCRdb's copy has only in-frame clones and lacks some. The D gene and trimming were derived from the DNA, and the V and J assignments and clone size from that table. The top ten hold around 1% of the sample, which has a few hundred thousand clones, roughly 88% seen once.

The chain carries TRBV6-5 and TRBJ2-7; 7 bases agree with TRBD1. Material: peripheral blood. This receptor was taken from a human donor with COVID-19, enrolled during active disease. The donor label of this sample is uncertain. The CDR3 region has the DNA TGTGCCAGCAGTTTGCGGACAGGCTCCACCTACGAGCAGTACTTC. Translation: CASSLRTGSTYEQYF.